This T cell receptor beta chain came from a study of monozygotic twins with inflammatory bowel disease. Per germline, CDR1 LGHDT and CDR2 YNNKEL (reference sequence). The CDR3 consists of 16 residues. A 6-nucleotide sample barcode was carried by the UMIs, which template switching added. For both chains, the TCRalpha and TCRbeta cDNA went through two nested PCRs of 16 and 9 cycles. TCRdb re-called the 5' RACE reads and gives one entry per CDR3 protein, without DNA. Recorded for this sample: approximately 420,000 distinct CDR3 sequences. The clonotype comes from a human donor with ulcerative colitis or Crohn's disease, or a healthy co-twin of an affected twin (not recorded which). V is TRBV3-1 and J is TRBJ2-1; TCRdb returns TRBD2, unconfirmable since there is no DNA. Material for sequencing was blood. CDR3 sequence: CASSSRDSSYYNEQFF.